The entry below describes one T cell receptor beta chain. Its antigen is not identified. The data belong to a study of neoadjuvant anti-PD-1 for oral cavity cancer. On the study more broadly: Nivolumab at 3 mg/kg was mostly given biweekly, three to four doses, pre-surgery. Non-progressing patients received a fourth nivolumab dose near day 43, then surgery on days 50-56.

Using immunoSEQ multiplex PCR, the repertoire was profiled, and TCRdb retains in-frame clones only, with some absent. Here the sample spans about 14,000 clones, 55% to 75% being singletons. CDR1 is SNHLY and CDR2 is FYNNEI in the germline V gene. The CDR3 has 13 amino acids. Trimming cost V 4 bases and J 5 bases, with 11 bases left between them. Findings and caveats of the study: Higher pretreatment Treg/Th17 ratios tracked higher pretreatment blood clonality.

This chain links TRBV2 with TRBJ2-5; D not certain. The TCR sequence derives from a person aged 40 to 85 with oral cavity squamous cell carcinoma. Sequencing used PBMCs, obtained before nivolumab (anti-PD-1) treatment. The CDR3 DNA follows: TGTGCCAGCAGTGTCAACTTGAGGGAGACCCAGTACTTC. Residues: CASSVNLRETQYF.